The present entry profiles one T cell receptor (beta chain) with its context. The antigen is not known. The CDR3 runs 13 residues. The germline V and J ends were trimmed by 3 bases and 6 bases, with 12 bases remaining between them. From germline, CDR1 is SGHAT and CDR2 FQNNGV. CD8 cells classed as naive were CD45RO-negative and positively selected for CCR7, excluding terminally differentiated effector memory CD45RA+ cells. The sample comes from a study of shared clonotypes between healthy human individuals. Each replicate PCR on the sorted subsets used 200 ng DNA (around 31,000 T cell genomes). Study processing details: Filtering was not the same, since immunoSEQ gave junction-only sequences without quality scores. Libraries were prepared by immunoSEQ multiplex PCR; TCRdb keeps only in-frame clonotypes and omits some of them. V, J and clone size were drawn from that table, and D and trimming were deduced from the DNA. The sample includes over 2,000,000 clones, about 94% of them seen just once.

Findings and limits, study-wide: Generally, naive subsets came out with larger estimated richness than memory subsets. Incompleteness in sorted-subset sequencing, despite large depth, was shown by rarefaction.

The sequenced sample consisted of naive CD8+ T cells from PBMCs. The chain employs TRBV11-2 and TRBJ2-7; D not certain. The source of this sequence is a man younger than 35 in good health. Some clones in this sample may be carry-over from other donors' samples. CDR3 in amino acids: CASSFTSKVEQYF. CDR3 in DNA: TGTGCCAGCAGCTTCACAAGTAAAGTCGAGCAGTACTTC.